A selection of T cell receptor beta chains follows, all from one sample in a study of immune evolution from preneoplasia to lung adenocarcinoma. The repertoire was sequenced with immunoSEQ multiplex PCR; TCRdb's copy has only in-frame clones and lacks some. The table lists roughly 2,900 clones, around three quarters of them singletons. Sequencing was carried out using FFPE adjacent normal lung tissue. The receptors stem from a donor aged 70 or over with lung adenocarcinoma. Each CDR3 is given with its conserved first and last residue. Some rows mark clone size as missing; the rest say once, few, many or name a class of expanded clone.

CDR3	size	V	J
CASSPPLGGLDEQYF	.	TRBV18	TRBJ2-7
CASSGYSGRSGELFF	.	TRBV9	TRBJ2-2
CASSVSGGFYNEQFF	.	TRBV5-8	TRBJ2-1
CASSNAYIHQPQHF	.	TRBV19	TRBJ1-5
CASSRSDEQFF	.	TRBV7-2	TRBJ2-1
CASSLGSGRHNEQFF	.	TRBV7-7	TRBJ2-1
CASSLLDGQEAFF	.	TRBV7-6	TRBJ1-1
CASSENWSTQETQYF	.	TRBV6-1	TRBJ2-5
CASSQDQNWGEGTEAFF	.	TRBV14	TRBJ1-1
CASSLFQIYAGNEQFF	.	TRBV28	TRBJ2-1
CAISDRTVGSASIYEQYF	.	TRBV10-3	TRBJ2-7
CAWSVLPGQGAYEQYF	.	TRBV30	TRBJ2-7
CASSYSRPNTEAFF	.	TRBV6-5	TRBJ1-1
CSVDQDRGGGYGYTF	.	TRBV29-1	TRBJ1-2
CASSEGQGVGYTF	.	TRBV11-2	TRBJ1-2
CASSRQEQETQYF	.	TRBV16	TRBJ2-5
CASSYGQGAADTQYF	.	TRBV27	TRBJ2-3
CASSGRGTSGSQETQYF	few	TRBV11-2	TRBJ2-5
CSLWTSGSYNEQFF	.	TRBV29-1	TRBJ2-1
CALYRDRAMNNQPQHF	.	TRBV10-3	TRBJ1-5
CAWSSSGVKGPYNEQFF	.	TRBV30	TRBJ2-1
CASSLYTLARAYNEQFF	.	TRBV5-5	TRBJ2-1
CASSLGTSGSNEQFF	.	TRBV11-3	TRBJ2-1
CASSPNTLNTEAFF	few	TRBV7-9	TRBJ1-1
CASGPSGSPTETQYF	.	TRBV7-6	TRBJ2-5
CASSVDMGGVAGRSGELFF	once	TRBV9	TRBJ2-2
CASSQDSGENYNEQFF	.	TRBV4-3	TRBJ2-1
CASSLAGVGHDQETQYF	.	TRBV5-8	TRBJ2-5
CASSPPGQPQHF	.	TRBV18	TRBJ1-5